This is a list of T cell receptor beta chains from one sample in a study of shared clonotypes between healthy human individuals. Sequenced by immunoSEQ multiplex PCR; TCRdb stores in-frame clones only, minus some. The sample shows about 2.4 million clones, approximately 94% of them seen only once. Sequencing input: naive CD4+ T cells from PBMCs. These receptors were obtained from a man between 18 and 29 years old in good health. Some clones in this sample may be carry-over from other donors' samples. CDR3s include the opening cysteine and the closing phenylalanine or tryptophan. Fields, in order: CDR3 length, V gene, CDR3 protein.

>12|TRBV28
CASRQSTEKLFF
>16|TRBV11-3
CASSPREDRANQPQHF
>13|TRBV28
CASSPGQGLGYTF
>19|TRBV19
CASSTQGDRGYYSNQPQHF
>14|TRBV7-9
CASSLGLAGGEQFF
>14|TRBV7-6
CASSLGRENTEAFF
>15|TRBV15
CATSRPPGGGTEAFF
>18|TRBV9
CASSVGQGGAGRLNGYTF
>16|TRBV28
CASSPRDGQGASGYTF
>16|TRBV4-1
CASSQDTTSGDNEQFF
>14|TRBV29-1
CSVEFGGGGQPQHF
>13|TRBV11-3
CASSPGIQGVRYF
>12|TRBV7-2
CASSFYLNEQFF
>15|TRBV6-5
CASSYSGFPWDEQYF
>15|TRBV7-2
CASSLRTGSGNTIYF
>15|TRBV28
CASSLSGPGANVLTF
>15|TRBV2
CASSESGLADYEQYF
>16|TRBV9
CASSATGSTNYNEQFF
>14|TRBV6-1
CASSEEQGRQPQHF